The 28 T cell receptor beta chains presented below share a single source sample, sequenced in a study of blood T cell repertoires in COVID-19. The method was immunoSEQ multiplex PCR; TCRdb's version includes in-frame clones alone and lacks a portion of them. Among approximately 110,000 clones listed, approximately 85% were seen once. Sequenced material: peripheral blood. The source is a man aged 40-55 years with acute or convalescent COVID-19.

This sequence joins TRBV6-6 and TRBJ1-3; D is perhaps TRBD1 (5 bases). V was pared by 5 bases and J by 9 bases, with 14 bases between. CDR1 MNHNY and CDR2 SVGAGI come from the germline V gene (reference sequence). The length of the CDR3 is 13 residues. The CDR3 DNA follows: TGTGCCAGCAGTGGGACCGGGGGGAGCACCATATATTTT. Its protein product is CASSGTGGSTIYF.

This clone was seen a few times. The chain links TRBV4-1 to TRBJ1-5; unclear D gene. The germline V and J ends were trimmed by 1 base and 6 bases, with 25 bases remaining between them. From germline, CDR1 is MGHRA and CDR2 YSYEKL. The CDR3 has 19 residues. CDR3 in DNA: TGCGCCAGCAGCCAAGGGCCCTTCGGTCGATCCCTAGGTAGTCAGCCCCAGCATTTT. This sequence encodes CASSQGPFGRSLGSQPQHF.

This rearrangement joins TRBV6-6 to TRBJ2-7; TRBD2 agrees at 8 bases. Germline loops: CDR1 MNHNY, CDR2 SVGAGI (reference sequence). V dropped 5 bases and J dropped 7; count of bases not matched to a gene: 19. This CDR3 comprises 17 residues. The DNA of the CDR3 is TGTGCCAGCAGTCAGGTATTCGGACTAGCCGAGAAATTGGAGCAGTACTTC. It encodes CASSQVFGLAEKLEQYF.

The rearrangement uses TRBV28 and TRBJ1-3; D perhaps matches TRBD1 (6 bases). V lost 11 bases, J lost 0 bases, and 14 bases lay in between. CDR3 size: 14 residues. Germline V CDR1 and CDR2: MDHEN, SYDVKM. The CDR3 loop reads CASRQDFSGNTIYF. The CDR3 DNA reads as TGTGCCTCGAGACAGGACTTCTCTGGAAACACCATATATTTT.

V is TRBV9 and J is TRBJ2-3; the D gene is possibly TRBD2 (5 bases). The CDR3 spans 14 residues. CDR1 is SGDLS and CDR2 is YYNGEE in the germline V gene. V was shortened by 3 bases and J by 0 bases, with 8 bases between the two germline ends. The CDR3 sequence: CASSAGISTDTQYF. The CDR3 region has the DNA TGTGCCAGCAGCGCGGGGATCAGCACAGATACGCAGTATTTT. Filled out from reference TRBV9 and TRBJ2-3, the complete variable domain reads DSGVTQTPKHLITATGQRVTLRCSPRSGDLSVYWYQQSLDQGLQFLIQYYNGEERAKGNILERFSAQQFPDLHSELNLSSLELGDSALYFCASSAGISTDTQYFGPGTRLTVL.

This CDR3 is CATSDLSGGKWTDTQYF. CDR3 nucleotides: TGTGCCACCAGTGATTTGTCGGGGGGCAAGTGGACAGATACGCAGTATTTT. V usage is TRBV24-1 and J usage is TRBJ2-3; possible D gene TRBD2, 7 bases. The V and J ends lost 0 bases and 3 bases respectively, with 15 bases between them. This CDR3 has 17 amino acids. Germline lookup yields CDR1 KGHDR and CDR2 SFDVKD.

The rearrangement joins TRBV19 to TRBJ1-4; D is undetermined. The germline gives CDR1 LNHDA, CDR2 SQIVND (reference sequence). V was clipped by 3 bases and J by 9 bases, with 5 bases between them. The CDR3 totals 11 residues. CDR3 DNA: TGTGCCAGTAGTATTAGTAAAAAACTGTTTTTT. Residues: CASSISKKLFF. Together with reference TRBV19 and TRBJ1-4, the CDR3 gives the full variable domain: DGGITQSPKYLFRKEGQNVTLSCEQNLNHDAMYWYRQDPGQGLRLIYYSQIVNDFQKGDIAEGYSVSREKKESFPLTVTSAQKNPTAFYLCASSISKKLFFGSGTQLSVL.

This chain uses TRBV21-1 with TRBJ2-2; the table gives TRBD1 as D, unverified against the DNA. TRBV21-1 is tagged as a pseudogene. The CDR3 has 15 residues. The CDR3 reads CASSIRPQGSGELFF. The CDR3, as DNA: TGTGCCAGCAGCATACGGCCACAGGGCTCCGGGGAGCTGTTTTTT.

This clone has a single count. This rearrangement joins TRBV7-2 to TRBJ1-4; 7 positions match TRBD1. The V segment lost 7 bases and the J segment 7 bases; nucleotides outside the gene matches: 6. The CDR3 runs to 13 residues. Germline V CDR1 and CDR2: SGHTA, FQGNSA. CDR3 amino acids: CASTRDSTEKLFF. CDR3 in DNA: TGTGCCAGCACACGGGACAGCACTGAAAAACTGTTTTTT.

This chain connects TRBV6-5 to TRBJ2-7; D is perhaps TRBD2 (5 bases). The CDR3 totals 15 residues. V was shortened by 6 bases and J by 2 bases, with 17 bases between the two germline ends. Germline CDR1 is MNHEY and CDR2 is SVGAGI. Here the CDR3 DNA reads TGTGCCAGCAGAAGGACCGGGATCCATACCTACGAGCAGTACTTC. Its protein product is CASRRTGIHTYEQYF.

This clone has just one count. The rearrangement links TRBV13 to TRBJ2-3; TRBD2 matches at 10 bases. The trim removed 3 bases at V and 2 bases at J, leaving 2 bases unmatched. Germline CDR1 and CDR2: PRHDT and FYEKMQ (reference sequence). The CDR3 is made up of 15 amino acids. CDR3 protein: CASSFSGGPTDTQYF. In DNA, the CDR3 is TGTGCCAGCAGCTTTAGCGGGGGGCCCACAGATACGCAGTATTTT.

The chain joins TRBV19 to TRBJ2-3, with TRBD2 matching 13 bases. The CDR3 runs 16 residues. With 6 bases clipped from V and 2 bases from J, the junction kept 5 bases outside the gene matches. Germline CDR1 is LNHDA and CDR2 is SQIVND (reference sequence). CDR3 nucleotides: TGTGCCAGTAGAATCACTAGCGGGGGGGTCACAGATACGCAGTATTTT. Amino acid sequence: CASRITSGGVTDTQYF.

This sequence joins TRBV6-2 or TRBV6-3 and TRBJ2-7; possibly TRBD1 for D (6 bases). Trimming shortened V by 2 bases and J by 6 bases, and 8 bases separated the two germline ends. The CDR3 has 12 amino acids. Germline V gives CDR1 MNHEY, CDR2 SVGEGT. CDR3: CASSYARGEQYF. DNA of the CDR3: TGTGCCAGCAGTTACGCCAGGGGCGAGCAGTACTTC.

V is TRBV3-1 (or the pseudogene TRBV3-2) and J is TRBJ1-6; D is undetermined. This CDR3 has 15 residues. CDR1 is LGHDT and CDR2 is YNNKEL in the germline V gene (reference sequence). V was pared by 0 bases and J by 10 bases, with 13 bases between. DNA of the CDR3: TGTGCCAGCAGCCAAGATCCGGGAGGAGGATCACCCCTCCACTTT. Protein: CASSQDPGGGSPLHF.

J is TRBJ2-7 and V is TRBV15; 7 bases match TRBD1. The germline V gene encodes CDR1 LNHNV and CDR2 YYDKDF (reference sequence). The CDR3 consists of 13 residues. V was pared by 1 base and J by 5 bases, with 2 bases of the junction left unmatched. The CDR3 loop is CATSRATGDEQYF. DNA of the CDR3: TGTGCCACCAGCAGAGCCACAGGGGACGAGCAGTACTTC.

This clone has a single count. The V and J genes are TRBV5-5 and TRBJ2-7; tentatively, D is TRBD1 (7 bases). Germline CDR1 and CDR2: SGHKS and YYEKEE (reference sequence). The CDR3 loop spans 17 amino acids. With 4 bases removed from V and 4 bases from J, the gap between germline ends came to 24 bases. CDR3 sequence: CASSARQGGGGAYEQYF. In nucleotides, the CDR3 is TGTGCCAGCAGCGCTAGACAGGGAGGAGGAGGTGCGTACGAGCAGTACTTC.

The chain has TRBV7-9 and TRBJ2-6, with a tentative D call TRBD2 (5 bases). V was clipped by 2 bases and J by 1 base, with 12 bases between them. The CDR3 is made up of 17 amino acids. Germline-derived CDR1 and CDR2 are SEHNR and FQNEAQ (reference sequence). CDR3 in amino acids: CASSLPLSASGANVLTF. The CDR3 DNA follows: TGTGCCAGCAGCTTACCCCTTAGCGCATCTGGGGCCAACGTCCTGACTTTC.

The chain carries TRBV9 and TRBJ2-3; possibly TRBD1 for D (6 bases). CDR1 is SGDLS, CDR2 YYNGEE, per germline. V gave up 4 bases and J gave up 3 bases, with 15 bases separating them. This CDR3 has 15 amino acids. The DNA of the CDR3 is TGTGCCAGCAGCTTCGCGGTAGGGGGAACAGATACGCAGTATTTT. It encodes CASSFAVGGTDTQYF.

The chain is built from TRBV5-1 and TRBJ2-6; TRBD1 matches 7 bases. The germline V gene encodes CDR1 SGHRS and CDR2 YFSETQ. V was clipped by 1 base and J by 2 bases; unmatched bases: 3. This CDR3 is built from 16 residues. For the CDR3, the DNA is TGCGCCAGCAGCTTGACCCAGGGGGCTGGGGCCAACGTCCTGACTTTC. Residues: CASSLTQGAGANVLTF.

This clone has more than one count but fewer than ten. This sequence joins TRBV5-1 and TRBJ2-2; TRBD1 is a possible D gene (6 bases). CDR3 length: 15 amino acids. V lost 1 base, J lost 0 bases, and 7 bases lay in between. Germline-derived CDR1 and CDR2 are SGHRS and YFSETQ. This chain's CDR3 is CASSLRDTNTGELFF. CDR3 nucleotide sequence: TGCGCCAGCAGCTTGAGGGACACGAACACCGGGGAGCTGTTTTTT.

The rearrangement links TRBV19 to TRBJ1-1; D might be TRBD1 (5 bases). Per germline, CDR1 LNHDA and CDR2 SQIVND (reference sequence). V lost 8 bases to trimming and J lost 0 bases, with 10 bases between them. The CDR3 is made up of 13 amino acids. CDR3 residues: CASSTAVNTEAFF. As DNA, the CDR3 is TGTGCCAGTTCGACAGCTGTGAACACTGAAGCTTTCTTT.

The chain uses TRBV5-1 and TRBJ2-7; 10 nucleotides line up with TRBD1. Losses at the gene ends were 0 bases for V and 5 bases for J; bases not matched to a gene: 17. Per the germline V gene, CDR1 is SGHRS and CDR2 is YFSETQ. The length of the CDR3 is 19 residues. CDR3 sequence reads: CASSLDRPDRGQVIDEQYF. The CDR3 DNA is TGCGCCAGCAGCTTGGATCGGCCCGACAGGGGGCAAGTTATCGACGAGCAGTACTTC.

The CDR3 DNA reads as TGTGCCAGCAGCCTGGACATTTCCTACGAGCAGTACTTC. Translated, it gives CASSLDISYEQYF. This chain uses TRBV5-6 with TRBJ2-7; the D gene is possibly TRBD1 (5 bases). Looked up from germline, CDR1 is SGHDT and CDR2 is YYEEEE. The CDR3 length is 13 residues. V was pared by 4 bases and J by 1 base, with 9 bases between.

The CDR3 region is CASSPKQGSTEAFF. CDR3 DNA: TGTGCCAGTAGTCCCAAACAGGGGAGCACTGAAGCTTTCTTT. V and J are TRBV19 and TRBJ1-1; 7 bases match TRBD1. V gave up 5 bases and J gave up 4 bases; unmatched junction bases: 7. The CDR3 has 14 amino acids. The V gene's germline CDR1 is LNHDA and CDR2 SQIVND (reference sequence). Variable domain in full (rest from reference TRBV19 and TRBJ1-1): DGGITQSPKYLFRKEGQNVTLSCEQNLNHDAMYWYRQDPGQGLRLIYYSQIVNDFQKGDIAEGYSVSREKKESFPLTVTSAQKNPTAFYLCASSPKQGSTEAFFGQGTRLTVV.

V is TRBV9 and J is TRBJ1-2; TRBD1 aligns across 7 bases. The CDR3 length is 14 residues. J gave up 5 bases and V 6 bases, and 10 bases lay outside the gene matches. The germline V gene encodes CDR1 SGDLS and CDR2 YYNGEE. For the CDR3, the DNA is TGTGCCAGCACCATTTCCTCGGGACAGTATGGCTACACCTTC. Translating it yields CASTISSGQYGYTF.

The chain has TRBV18 and TRBJ2-7, with 7 nucleotides matching TRBD1. With V trimmed by 1 base and J by 0 bases, 6 bases remained unmatched. This CDR3 has 16 residues. Germline values: CDR1 KGHSH, CDR2 LQKENI. CDR3 loop: CASSPLTGQRSYEQYF. In nucleotides, the CDR3 is TGTGCCAGCTCACCACTGACGGGACAGCGCTCCTACGAGCAGTACTTC.

The chain joins TRBV7-2 to TRBJ1-5; D is unclear. Looked up from germline, CDR1 is SGHTA and CDR2 is FQGNSA. V dropped 3 bases and J dropped 1 base, with 7 bases sitting between them. The length of the CDR3 is 14 residues. CDR3 nucleotide sequence: TGTGCCAGCAGCTTCTCTGTGAGCAATCAGCCCCAGCATTTT. Its protein product is CASSFSVSNQPQHF.

The chain joins TRBV21-1 to TRBJ2-3; no DNA check was done on the table's D call, TRBD2. TRBV21-1 is annotated as a pseudogene. CDR3 size: 15 residues. CDR3 protein: CASSKGPGVTDTQYF. The CDR3 nucleotides read TGTGCCAGCAGCAAAGGGCCGGGGGTAACAGATACGCAGTATTTT.